Reported below is one TCR beta chain. It lacks a known antigen. No clone much larger than this one lies a single base away; base qualities are absent. This sample is part of a study of Graves' ophthalmopathy and Graves' hyperthyroidism (dated by TCRdb to the late 2010s). Broadly, across the study: Stable hyperthyroidism was defined as no progression to ophthalmopathy within 18 months of follow-up. In five or six hyperthyroidism patients, the T-cell repertoire of thyroid tissue was compared with the T-cell repertoire of blood. After sampling, hyperthyroidism patients received methimazole starting at 30 mg daily, and ophthalmopathy patients received high-dose intravenous methylprednisolone. An independent validation cohort comprised some 18 hyperthyroidism patients and 15 to 17 patients who later progressed from hyperthyroidism to ophthalmopathy. In total, 135 blood samples were TCR-sequenced: some 40 ophthalmopathy, some 72 hyperthyroidism and approximately 17 hyperthyroidism-to-ophthalmopathy patients. TCR beta repertoire signatures were used to distinguish Graves' ophthalmopathy from Graves' hyperthyroidism and to predict progression to ophthalmopathy. A discovery set of 95 to 100 patients (43 ophthalmopathy, 55 to 60 stable hyperthyroidism) was enrolled to explore V-J signatures distinguishing ophthalmopathy from hyperthyroidism. Study-wide findings and limitations: Most of the expanded thyroid clonotypes with a frequency above 0.001 were also detected in blood, and it was suggested that the thyroid immune response may be reflected by blood repertoires. No statistical method was used to set the sample size in advance, and the investigators knew which group each participant was assigned to. In validation, the model predicted ophthalmopathy progression with about 70% sensitivity and approximately 72% specificity; roughly eleven predicted patients were CT-confirmed with GO in a median of 6.5 months. Ophthalmopathy was separated from stable hyperthyroidism by the 13-signature model with about 90% sensitivity and 81% to 84% specificity in cross-validation and with 80%/75% in the test set.

For repertoire sequencing, TCR beta CDR3 regions were amplified from RNA transcripts. The first round was an RT-PCR using HTBI primers with the Qiagen OneStep RT-PCR kit, and this first round was followed by a second-round multiplex PCR, then size selection and purification. Sequencing of the libraries was carried out on an Illumina HiSeq2000 in paired-end mode with 100 bp reads. The study's processing was this. Reads were processed with SOAPnuke, discarding reads with adapters, uncalled bases, mean Phred below 15, or no exact constant-primer or identifier match. COPE v1.2.5 was used to merge high-quality paired reads. Clonotypes were defined as unique nucleotide sequences and were aligned to IMGT TRB V, D and J references using MiTCR v1.1. Analysis was restricted to V-J combinations with a frequency above 0.0001, which covered approximately 99% of repertoires. A TCR clonal expansion and chaos score per V-J combination was defined as the ratio of F50 clonal expansion to chaos observed in the TCRdist matrix. Features were reduced by Welch's t-statistics and random forest to roughly 14 V-J combinations, which fed a naive Bayes classifier. Thyroid-blood repertoire similarity was quantified with the Morisita-Horn index. TCRdb reran the public reads through fastp at Q25 and MiXCR, keeping productive beta chains. Records with the same CDR3 protein are collapsed into one entry carrying the most frequent genes and DNA. The authors' filters were not applied to this entry. This sample lists over a million distinct CDR3 sequences; about two fifths were detected once. The ten largest clonotypes hold 11% of the sample.

V trim: 5 bases; J trim: 0 bases; unmatched bases: 11. CDR1 MDHEN and CDR2 SYDVKM are derived from the germline V gene. Measured from the cysteine to the phenylalanine, the CDR3 is 19 residues long. CDR3 DNA only is kept here, 57 bases in frame from base 1. Hyperthyroidism patients were newly diagnosed, were aged 18 to 65 years, and had a disease duration under 2 months. Patients with other autoimmune diseases, uncontrolled infections, pregnancy or lactation were excluded. Clinical symptoms, serum thyroxine, TRAb, thyroid ultrasound and orbital computed tomography formed the basis of the diagnosis. Total RNA was extracted with Trizol reagent and quality-checked on an Agilent 2100 Bioanalyzer.

This receptor was taken from an adult man with Graves' hyperthyroidism. Sequenced: peripheral blood or thyroid tissue (not recorded which). The sequence is built from TRBV28 and TRBJ1-5; TRBD1 matches 12 bases in the middle. The sequenced DNA is TGTGCCAGCAGTCCTATAGGGACAGGGGGCGTTCATAGCAATCAGCCCCAGCATTTT. Its protein reads: CASSPIGTGGVHSNQPQHF. Reference TRBV28 and TRBJ1-5 genes cover what lies past the CDR3, so the full variable domain is DVKVTQSSRYLVKRTGEKVFLECVQDMDHENMFWYRQDPGLGLRLIYFSYDVKMKEKGDIPEGYSVSREKKERFSLILESASTNQTSMYLCASSPIGTGGVHSNQPQHFGDGTRLSIL.